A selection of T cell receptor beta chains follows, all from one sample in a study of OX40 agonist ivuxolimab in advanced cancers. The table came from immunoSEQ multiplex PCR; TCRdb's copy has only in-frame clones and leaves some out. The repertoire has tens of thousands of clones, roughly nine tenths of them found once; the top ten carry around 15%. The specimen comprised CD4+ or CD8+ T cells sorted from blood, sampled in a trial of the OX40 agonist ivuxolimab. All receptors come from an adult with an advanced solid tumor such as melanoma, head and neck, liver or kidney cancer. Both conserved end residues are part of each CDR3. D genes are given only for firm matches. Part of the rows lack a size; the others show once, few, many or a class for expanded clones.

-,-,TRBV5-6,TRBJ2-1,CASSVTNEQFF,TGTGCCAGCAGCGTTACCAATGAGCAGTTCTTC
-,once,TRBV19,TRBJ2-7,CASSISPDGVYEQYF,TGTGCCAGTAGTATTAGCCCCGATGGAGTCTACGAGCAGTACTTC
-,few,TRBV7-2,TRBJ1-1,CASSRGGGANPEAFF,TGTGCCAGCAGCCGGGGTGGAGGGGCAAACCCTGAAGCTTTCTTT
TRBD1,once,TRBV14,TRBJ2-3,CASSSRQGYPIDTQYF,TGTGCCAGCAGCTCGAGACAGGGATACCCCATAGATACGCAGTATTTT
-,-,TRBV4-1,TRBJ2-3,CASSLGTGTDTQYF,TGCGCCAGCAGCCTCGGGACTGGCACAGATACGCAGTATTTT
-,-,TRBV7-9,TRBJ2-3,CASSLVLEDTQYF,TGTGCCAGCAGCTTAGTATTAGAAGATACGCAGTATTTT
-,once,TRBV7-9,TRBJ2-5,CASSLRGETQYF,TGTGCCAGCAGCTTACGGGGGGAGACCCAGTACTTC
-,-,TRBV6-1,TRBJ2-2,CASSELVTGYTGELFF,TGTGCCAGCAGTGAACTCGTGACAGGATACACCGGGGAGCTGTTTTTT
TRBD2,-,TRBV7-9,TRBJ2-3,CATVAGITDTQYF,TGTGCCACTGTAGCGGGAATCACAGATACGCAGTATTTT
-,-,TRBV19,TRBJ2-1,CASSIGGLNNEQFF,TGTGCCAGTAGTATAGGAGGCTTAAACAATGAGCAGTTCTTC
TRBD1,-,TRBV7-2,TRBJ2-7,CASSSWTGSSYEQYF,TGTGCCAGCAGCTCCTGGACAGGGTCATCCTACGAGCAGTACTTC
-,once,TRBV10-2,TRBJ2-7,CASSDVSLEQYF,TGCGCCAGCAGCGACGTTTCCCTCGAGCAGTACTTC
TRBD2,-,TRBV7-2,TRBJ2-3,CASSLKRGPLSTDTQYF,TGTGCCAGCAGCTTAAAGCGGGGGCCGCTAAGCACAGATACGCAGTATTTT
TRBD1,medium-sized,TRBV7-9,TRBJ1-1,CASSTSPTGLMRTFF,TGTGCCAGCAGCACCAGCCCGACAGGGTTGATGAGAACTTTCTTT
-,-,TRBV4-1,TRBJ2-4,CASSHLGAPVLTKNIQYF,TGCGCCAGCAGCCATCTTGGGGCTCCGGTTCTGACCAAAAACATTCAGTACTTC
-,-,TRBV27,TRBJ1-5,CASSLWGQGHQPQHF,TGTGCCAGCAGTTTATGGGGGCAGGGTCATCAGCCCCAGCATTTT
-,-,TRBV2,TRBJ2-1,CASSVDYNEQFF,TGTGCCAGCAGTGTTGATTACAATGAGCAGTTCTTC
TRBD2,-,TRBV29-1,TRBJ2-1,CSAVGGIGIDEQFF,TGCAGCGCAGTCGGGGGGATTGGGATCGATGAGCAGTTCTTC
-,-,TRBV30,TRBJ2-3,CAWRFGGRPYF,TGTGCCTGGAGGTTCGGGGGCCGGCCGTATTTT
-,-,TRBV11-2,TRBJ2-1,CASSLDAASYNEQFF,TGTGCCAGCAGCTTAGATGCGGCCAGTTACAATGAGCAGTTCTTC
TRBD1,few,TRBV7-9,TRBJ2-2,CASSSVPGQGPKGELFF,TGTGCCAGCAGCTCAGTACCGGGACAGGGCCCGAAAGGGGAGCTGTTTTTT
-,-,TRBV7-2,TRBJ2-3,CASSYLANPGDTQYF,TGTGCCAGCAGCTATCTCGCGAACCCGGGAGATACGCAGTATTTT
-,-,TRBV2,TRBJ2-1,CASSDRQGAYNEQFF,TGTGCCAGCAGTGATCGGCAGGGAGCCTACAATGAGCAGTTCTTC
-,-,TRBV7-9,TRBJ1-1,CASSSPGVTEAFF,TGTGCCAGCAGCTCCCCAGGGGTCACTGAAGCTTTCTTT
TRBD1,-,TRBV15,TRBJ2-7,CATSRRQGPYEQYF,TGTGCCACCAGCAGGAGACAGGGGCCCTACGAGCAGTACTTC
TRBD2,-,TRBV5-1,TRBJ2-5,CASSVGLAGEETQYF,TGCGCCAGCAGCGTAGGACTAGCGGGAGAAGAGACCCAGTACTTC
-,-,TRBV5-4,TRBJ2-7,CASSLGSSYEQYF,TGTGCCAGCAGCTTGGGCAGTTCCTACGAGCAGTACTTC